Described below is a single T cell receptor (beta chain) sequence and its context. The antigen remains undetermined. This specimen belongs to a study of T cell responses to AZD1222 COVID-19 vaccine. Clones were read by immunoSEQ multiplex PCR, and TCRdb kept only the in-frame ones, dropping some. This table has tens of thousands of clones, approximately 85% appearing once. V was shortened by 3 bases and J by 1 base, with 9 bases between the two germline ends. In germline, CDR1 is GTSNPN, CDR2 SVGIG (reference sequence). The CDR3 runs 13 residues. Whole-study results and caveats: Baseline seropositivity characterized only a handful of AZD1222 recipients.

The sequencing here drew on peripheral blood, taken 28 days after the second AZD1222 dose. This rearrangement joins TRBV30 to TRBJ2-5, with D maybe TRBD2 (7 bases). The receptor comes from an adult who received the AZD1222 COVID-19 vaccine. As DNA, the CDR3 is TGTGCCTGGAGCGGGGGGCCCCAAGAGACCCAGTACTTC. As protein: CAWSGGPQETQYF.